This is a list of T cell receptor beta chains from one sample in a study of shared clonotypes between healthy human individuals. Profiling relied on immunoSEQ multiplex PCR, and the TCRdb table lists in-frame clones only, not all of them. The sample has approximately 940,000 clones, over 60% seen once. Material: memory CD4+ T cells sorted from blood. The receptors stem from a man between 18 and 35 years old in good health. Each CDR3 is given with its conserved first and last residue. D genes are given only for firm matches. Expanded clones are given a class, and other clones once, few, many or no size at all.

J gene,V gene,clone size,D gene,CDR3 DNA,CDR3 protein
TRBJ2-3,TRBV5-4,.,TRBD2,TGTGCCAGCAGCTTGGCGGGACTAGTATTCCCGGGTGATACGCAGTATTTT,CASSLAGLVFPGDTQYF
TRBJ1-5,TRBV6-6,.,TRBD1,TGTGCCAGCAGTTCGACAGGGGGTAGAGGGCAGCCCCAGCATTTT,CASSSTGGRGQPQHF
TRBJ2-1,TRBV5-1,once,.,TGCGCCAGCAGCTTGGGGTCGAGCGGCTCCTACAATGAGCAGTTCTTC,CASSLGSSGSYNEQFF
TRBJ2-7,TRBV5-4,.,TRBD2,TGTGCCAGCAGCTTACTAGCGGGAGGATCCTACGAGCAGTACTTC,CASSLLAGGSYEQYF
TRBJ2-7,TRBV11-2,once,.,TGTGCCAGCAGCGATATACGCGGGGGCCTCACATCCTACGAGCAGTACTTC,CASSDIRGGLTSYEQYF
TRBJ2-3,TRBV2,.,.,TGTGCCAGCAGTCTTGACACGAGCACAGATACGCAGTATTTT,CASSLDTSTDTQYF
TRBJ1-1,TRBV29-1,many,TRBD1,TGCAGCGTTGACAGGGGGACTGAAGCTTTCTTT,CSVDRGTEAFF
TRBJ2-7,TRBV15,.,.,TGTGCCACCAGCAGCCCCCAAGGGCGCGAGCAGTACTTC,CATSSPQGREQYF
TRBJ2-7,TRBV4-1,.,TRBD1,TGCGCCAGCAGCCAACCGGGACAGAGAATGGGGGAGCAGTACTTC,CASSQPGQRMGEQYF
TRBJ2-2,TRBV5-1,.,.,TGCGCCAGCAGGCCTAGCCTCGGGGAGCTGTTTTTT,CASRPSLGELFF
TRBJ2-3,TRBV6-6,few,.,TGTGCCAGCAGGAGTGTGGCGGATACGCAGTATTTT,CASRSVADTQYF
TRBJ2-7,TRBV10-3,.,TRBD2,TGTGCCATCAGTGAATCGGGACTAGGCTACGAGCAGTACTTC,CAISESGLGYEQYF
TRBJ2-3,TRBV5-1,.,.,TGCGCCAGTCACCTTGGGGGCACAGATACGCAGTATTTT,CASHLGGTDTQYF
TRBJ1-4,TRBV28,.,.,TGTGCCAGCAGACAAGGGGGGAAAAATGAAAAACTGTTTTTT,CASRQGGKNEKLFF
TRBJ2-7,TRBV19,.,.,TGTGCCAGTAGTAACCTGAGCCCCTACGAGCAGTACTTC,CASSNLSPYEQYF
TRBJ2-2,TRBV10-1,few,.,TGCGCCAGGATCGTTGGAGAGGTTGGGGAGCTGTTTTTT,CARIVGEVGELFF
TRBJ1-3,TRBV9,.,.,TGTGCCAGCAGCGCCGCCGGGACGGCCGGCGCCACCATATATTTT,CASSAAGTAGATIYF
TRBJ2-2,TRBV10-1,few,.,TGCGCCAGCATTAGGAAGGGGACCACCGGGGAGCTGTTTTTT,CASIRKGTTGELFF
TRBJ2-2,TRBV11-3,.,TRBD1,TGTGCCAGCAGCCAATACGAGGGGGCGAAGCTGTTTTTT,CASSQYEGAKLFF
TRBJ1-6,TRBV6-5,few,.,TGTGCCAGCAGTTACGGGACTTCACCCCTCCACTTT,CASSYGTSPLHF
TRBJ2-7,TRBV5-1,.,.,TGCGCCAGCAGCTTGGGGCAGGGCCTCTACGAGCAGTACTTC,CASSLGQGLYEQYF
TRBJ2-5,TRBV5-4,.,TRBD1,TGTGCCAGCAGTCTCGCCACCGGGACAGCCGGTGCCCAGTACTTC,CASSLATGTAGAQYF
TRBJ1-6,TRBV25-1,few,.,TGTGCCAGCAGGGACCGAGGAGGGTCACCCCTCCACTTT,CASRDRGGSPLHF
TRBJ2-1,TRBV7-2,many,TRBD2,TGTGCCAGCAGCCGGACTAGCGGGACGGGTGAGCAGTTCTTC,CASSRTSGTGEQFF
TRBJ1-2,TRBV20-1,many,TRBD1,TGCAGTGCAGCGCAGGGGGCCTTAACTCGCTTC,CSAAQGALTRF
TRBJ2-7,TRBV19,.,TRBD2,TGTGCCAGTAGTATTGTTAGCGGGGGGTCCTACGAGCAGTACTTC,CASSIVSGGSYEQYF
TRBJ2-7,TRBV5-1,.,.,TGCGCCAGCAGCTTAGGGGGCTACGAGCAGTACTTC,CASSLGGYEQYF
TRBJ1-4,TRBV5-1,many,.,TGCGCCAGCAGCTTGGATGGACAACTTAATGAAAAACTGTTTTTT,CASSLDGQLNEKLFF
TRBJ2-3,TRBV5-1,.,TRBD1,TGCGCCAGCAGCTCGAACGGACAGGGGTCAGATACGCAGTATTTT,CASSSNGQGSDTQYF
TRBJ2-3,TRBV2,.,TRBD1,TGTGCCAGCTACAGGGGCAGCACAGATACGCAGTATTTT,CASYRGSTDTQYF
TRBJ2-3,TRBV7-2,.,.,TGTGCCAGCAGCACCCGCCCCGGCAGGGATACGCAGTATTTT,CASSTRPGRDTQYF
TRBJ1-6,TRBV30,.,TRBD1,TGTGCCTGGAGTAGAGGACAGGATAATTCACCCCTCCACTTT,CAWSRGQDNSPLHF
TRBJ2-5,TRBV5-1,.,.,TGCGCCAGCAGCCTCGATAGGGTTGAGACCCAGTACTTC,CASSLDRVETQYF
TRBJ2-1,TRBV7-3,.,TRBD2,TGTGCCAGCAGCCCCGGACTAGCCTACAATGAGCAGTTCTTC,CASSPGLAYNEQFF
TRBJ2-7,TRBV10-3,.,TRBD1,TGTGCCATCAGTACCGGGACAGGCAACCGCACCTACGAGCAGTACTTC,CAISTGTGNRTYEQYF
TRBJ1-1,TRBV5-1,.,TRBD1,TGCGCCAGCAGCCAGACAGGGCCGGGGACTGAAGCTTTCTTT,CASSQTGPGTEAFF
TRBJ2-7,TRBV4-1,.,.,TGCGCCAGCAGCCAAGCCCAGACAGGAATATACGAGCAGTACTTC,CASSQAQTGIYEQYF
TRBJ2-2,TRBV4-3,once,.,TGCGCCAGCAGCCAAGATCCCACACTTCTCACCGGGGAGCTGTTTTTT,CASSQDPTLLTGELFF
TRBJ2-5,TRBV4-3,.,.,TGCGCCAGCAGCCGAGACCTGACACTATCCCAAGAGACCCAGTACTTC,CASSRDLTLSQETQYF
TRBJ2-3,TRBV9,few,TRBD1,TGTGCCAGCAGCGTAGTGGGACAGGGAACAGATACGCAGTATTTT,CASSVVGQGTDTQYF
TRBJ1-3,TRBV7-2,.,TRBD1,TGTGCCAGCAGCTATTCAGGGGGCGCGTCCGGAAACACCATATATTTT,CASSYSGGASGNTIYF
TRBJ2-1,TRBV6-5,.,TRBD1,TGTGCCAGCAGTCTCTACAGGGGGCCCTACAATGAGCAGTTCTTC,CASSLYRGPYNEQFF
TRBJ1-2,TRBV6-6,.,.,TGTGCCAGCAGGGCCGGGGCCATCGAACGCTACACCTTC,CASRAGAIERYTF
TRBJ1-5,TRBV10-3,.,.,TGTGCCATCAGCGCATCTATAGACAGGCCCCAGCATTTT,CAISASIDRPQHF
TRBJ2-2,TRBV9,.,TRBD2,TGTGCCAGCAGCGTAGGGGGACTAGCGGCCAACACCGGGGAGCTGTTTTTT,CASSVGGLAANTGELFF
TRBJ2-3,TRBV28,once,TRBD2,TGTGCCAGCAGTCCTCATAGCGGGGGGCTCACAGATACGCAGTATTTT,CASSPHSGGLTDTQYF
TRBJ2-5,TRBV4-1,.,.,TGCGCCAGCAGCCACAAGGGAGCTGGCCGGGGGTCGCAAGAGACCCAGTACTTC,CASSHKGAGRGSQETQYF
TRBJ2-1,TRBV5-1,.,TRBD2,TGCGCCAGCAGAACCGGGACTAAAACTTACAATGAGCAGTTCTTC,CASRTGTKTYNEQFF